This entry lists 30 T cell receptor beta chains sequenced from one sample in a study of CD8+ T cells in alopecia areata. Extracted RNA was reverse transcribed into cDNA, the sequencing template. Only in-frame clones appear in the TCRdb table, and some are missing; sequencing was by immunoSEQ multiplex PCR. The data contain 150,000 to 200,000 clones, around 49% of them singletons. The treatment was: oral pan-JAK inhibitor, 5-10 mg twice daily. This specimen was CD8+ T cells sorted from blood, taken around week 54, from a patient treated with tofacitinib. The receptors here all came from a human donor with alopecia areata.

The chain couples TRBV2 to TRBJ1-2, with 8 bases fitting TRBD1. CDR1 is SNHLY, CDR2 FYNNEI, per germline. Losses at the gene ends were 7 bases for V and 4 bases for J; bases not matched to a gene: 5. The CDR3 runs to 13 residues. The CDR3 nucleotides read TGTGCCAGCAAACACGACAGGGGCTATGGCTACACCTTC. Amino acids: CASKHDRGYGYTF.

The rearrangement uses TRBV6-5 and TRBJ1-2; D is unresolved. The V gene's germline CDR1 is MNHEY and CDR2 SVGAGI. The germline V and J ends were trimmed by 2 bases and 4 bases, with 8 bases remaining between them. CDR3 length: 13 amino acids. The CDR3 DNA reads as TGTGCCAGCAGTTACGCCACTTTCTATGGCTACACCTTC. This encodes CASSYATFYGYTF.

This clone showed up just a few times. The chain uses TRBV10-3 and TRBJ2-1; D is perhaps TRBD1 or TRBD2 (7 bases each). The V and J ends lost 0 bases and 9 bases respectively, with 15 bases between them. The CDR3 sequence is 15 residues long. The germline gives CDR1 ENHRY, CDR2 SYGVKD. As DNA, the CDR3 is TGTGCCATCAGTGAGTCGTCCAGGGGGAGGGGTGAGCAGTTCTTC. Protein: CAISESSRGRGEQFF.

This sequence joins TRBV15 and TRBJ2-1; 7 bases align to TRBD1. Germline lookup yields CDR1 LNHNV and CDR2 YYDKDF (reference sequence). This CDR3 is 15 amino acids long. V shed 0 bases, J shed 2 bases, and the junction held 1 base outside the gene matches. CDR3 in DNA: TGTGCCACCAGCAGAGAGACAGGGACCTACAATGAGCAGTTCTTC. It translates to CATSRETGTYNEQFF.

A note on this clone: Different DNA sequences within this sample yield the same CDR3. The chain couples TRBV27 to TRBJ2-7; no definite D call. The CDR3 sequence is 11 residues long. V lost 4 bases to trimming and J lost 4 bases, with 5 bases between them. CDR1 and CDR2 from the germline V gene are MNHEY and SMNVEV (reference sequence). The CDR3, as DNA: TGTGCCAGCAGTTCCTCTTACGAGCAGTACTTC. Translation: CASSSSYEQYF.

Only a few counts were recorded for this clone. The chain carries TRBV29-1 and TRBJ1-1; D not certain. This CDR3 is 13 amino acids long. Trimming took 8 bases from V and 5 from J, leaving 18 bases between them. Germline V gene sequence: CDR1 SQVTM, CDR2 ANQGSEA. The CDR3 sequence: CSPFGKGGTEAFF. Written as DNA, the CDR3 is TGCAGCCCCTTCGGGAAGGGTGGAACTGAAGCTTTCTTT.

V usage is TRBV30 and J usage is TRBJ2-2; TRBD1 matches at 10 bases. The length of the CDR3 is 13 residues. V shed 5 bases and J 6 bases; nucleotides not matched to a gene: 3. Germline V lookup: CDR1 GTSNPN, CDR2 SVGIG (reference sequence). The CDR3 nucleotides read TGTGCCTGGTGGGGGACAGGGGCCGGGGAGCTGTTTTTT. Protein product: CAWWGTGAGELFF.

The chain carries TRBV29-1 and TRBJ1-1; 8 bases fit TRBD1. Trimming at V came to 5 bases and at J to 1 base, leaving 3 bases not matched to a gene. Germline CDR1 reads SQVTM; CDR2 reads ANQGSEA. The CDR3 loop spans 13 amino acids. The CDR3 nucleotides are TGCAGCGTTCAACAGGGGGAGAACACTGAAGCTTTCTTT. It is translated as CSVQQGENTEAFF.

The chain recombines TRBV19 with TRBJ1-4; D ambiguous. Germline CDR1 reads LNHDA; CDR2 reads SQIVND (reference sequence). V lost 8 bases and J lost 8, with 21 bases in between. This CDR3 is built from 15 residues. CDR3 residues: CASHTGQSDGEKLFF. In DNA form, the CDR3 reads TGTGCCAGTCATACGGGTCAGTCCGACGGAGAAAAACTGTTTTTT.

V usage is TRBV25-1 and J usage is TRBJ1-1, with D perhaps matching TRBD1 (5 bases). V gave up 1 base and J gave up 1 base, with 7 bases separating them. Germline V gives CDR1 MGHDK, CDR2 SYGVNS. This CDR3 has 14 residues. The CDR3 region has the DNA TGTGCCAGCAGTGAATGGGGCGGGAACACTGAAGCTTTCTTT. Its translation is CASSEWGGNTEAFF.

This clone turned up a few times. The chain's CDR3 is CSVRDSGEKLFF. In DNA, the CDR3 is TGCAGCGTCCGGGACAGCGGTGAAAAACTGTTTTTT. The J gene is TRBJ1-4, the V gene TRBV29-1, with TRBD1 matching 7 bases. The CDR3 is 12 residues long. The V gene's germline CDR1 is SQVTM and CDR2 ANQGSEA. V gave up 6 bases and J gave up 7 bases; unmatched junction bases: 5.

The chain carries TRBV29-1 and TRBJ1-2, with unresolved D. With 5 bases removed from V and 4 bases from J, the gap between germline ends came to 14 bases. Germline V gene data show CDR1 as SQVTM and CDR2 as ANQGSEA. This CDR3 region has 13 residues. The CDR3: CSVRAADFYGYTF. As DNA, the CDR3 is TGCAGCGTTAGAGCGGCGGATTTCTATGGCTACACCTTC. The full variable domain, completed using reference TRBV29-1 and TRBJ1-2, is SAVISQKPSRDICQRGTSLTIQCQVDSQVTMMFWYRQQPGQSLTLIATANQGSEATYESGFVIDKFPISRPNLTFSTLTVSNMSPEDSSIYLCSVRAADFYGYTFGSGTRLTVV.

The count of this clone is one. The chain links TRBV13 to TRBJ1-2; TRBD1 matches 11 bases. The CDR3 extends over 15 amino acids. In germline, CDR1 is PRHDT, CDR2 FYEKMQ (reference sequence). The trim removed 2 bases at V and 4 bases at J, leaving 3 bases unmatched. DNA for the CDR3: TGTGCCAGCAGCTTACGAGGGACAGGGGGCTATGGCTACACCTTC. Its protein is CASSLRGTGGYGYTF.

V usage is TRBV27 and J usage is TRBJ2-5; 9 nucleotides match TRBD1. CDR1 and CDR2 from the germline V gene are MNHEY and SMNVEV (reference sequence). V trimming: 6 bases; J trimming: 5 bases; junction bases outside the gene matches: 7. This CDR3 is built from 14 residues. CDR3 nucleotide sequence: TGTGCCAGCAGACCCGGGACAGGGAGGGAGACCCAGTACTTC. Protein: CASRPGTGRETQYF.

V is TRBV14 and J is TRBJ1-1; perhaps TRBD1 as D (5 bases). Trimming stripped 4 bases from V and 1 base from J, with 7 bases between. CDR1 and CDR2 from the germline V gene are SGHDN and FVKESK. The CDR3 length is 13 residues. The CDR3 region is CASSPGTNTEAFF. CDR3 nucleotide sequence: TGTGCCAGCAGCCCAGGGACGAACACTGAAGCTTTCTTT.

This chain uses TRBV5-6 with TRBJ1-1; 7 bases are a match to TRBD1. Trimming removed 0 bases from V and 4 bases from J; junction bases left unmatched: 3. Per the germline V gene, CDR1 is SGHDT and CDR2 is YYEEEE. The CDR3 length is 14 residues. CDR3 amino acids: CASSLENRGTEAFF. In nucleotides, the CDR3 is TGTGCCAGCAGCTTGGAGAACAGGGGCACTGAAGCTTTCTTT.

The rearrangement joins TRBV4-1 to TRBJ1-4; 9 bases match TRBD1. V shed 3 bases and J 9 bases; nucleotides not matched to a gene: 8. This CDR3 region has 15 residues. From germline, CDR1 is MGHRA and CDR2 YSYEKL. CDR3 in DNA: TGCGCCAGCAGCCAGATTGGGACAGGGAACAAAAAACTGTTTTTT. Translated: CASSQIGTGNKKLFF.

This clone appeared a few times. V usage is TRBV13 and J usage is TRBJ2-2; no definite D call. Between the trimmed V and J ends, which lost 5 bases and 6 bases, there was a span of 7 bases. The CDR3 is made up of 12 amino acids. CDR1 is PRHDT and CDR2 is FYEKMQ in the germline V gene (reference sequence). CDR3 in DNA: TGTGCCAGCAGCCCCCCCGCCGGGGAGCTGTTTTTT. Amino acid sequence: CASSPPAGELFF.

This clone turned up a few times. This chain links TRBV9 with TRBJ2-3, with D possibly TRBD1 on 6 matching bases. Germline loops: CDR1 SGDLS, CDR2 YYNGEE. The CDR3 length is 15 residues. The V end lost 4 bases, the J end lost 3 bases, and 15 bases lay between the germline ends. DNA for the CDR3: TGTGCCAGCAGCTTAAGGGAAGGGACAACAGATACGCAGTATTTT. Protein: CASSLREGTTDTQYF.

V gene TRBV19 combines with J gene TRBJ1-5; D is unresolved. The CDR3 spans 13 residues. V lost 8 bases and J 2 bases, leaving 10 bases between the germline ends. Germline assignment: CDR1 LNHDA and CDR2 SQIVND (reference sequence). The CDR3, as DNA: TGTGCCAGTCAATACGGGGGCAATCAGCCCCAGCATTTT. Translating it yields CASQYGGNQPQHF.

The rearrangement uses TRBV7-2 and TRBJ1-1; TRBD1 might be the D (5 bases). Germline CDR1 SGHTA, CDR2 FQGNSA. Trimming cost V 0 bases and J 4 bases, with 9 bases left between them. The CDR3 runs to 14 residues. The DNA for the CDR3 is TGTGCCAGCAGCTTAGCGGGGGTGCGCACTGAAGCTTTCTTT. Translating it yields CASSLAGVRTEAFF.

This clone came up a few times. The rearrangement uses TRBV6-5 and TRBJ1-2; possible D gene TRBD1, 5 bases. Trimming pared 2 bases from V and 2 bases from J, leaving 12 bases between. CDR3 size: 15 residues. The germline V gene has CDR1 MNHEY and CDR2 SVGAGI. The CDR3 coding sequence is TGTGCCAGCAGTTACGGTGGACAACCAAACTATGGCTACACCTTC. The encoded protein is CASSYGGQPNYGYTF.

This chain uses TRBV2 with TRBJ1-5; 9 bases agree with TRBD1. Germline V lookup: CDR1 SNHLY, CDR2 FYNNEI. The CDR3 consists of 17 residues. V shed 1 base, J shed 3 bases, and the junction held 7 bases outside the gene matches. Here the CDR3 reads CASSEVRDRDDNQPQHF. CDR3 in DNA: TGTGCCAGCAGTGAAGTAAGGGACAGGGATGACAATCAGCCCCAGCATTTT.

The chain is built from TRBV7-3 and TRBJ1-1; D unclear. Germline CDR1 and CDR2: SGHTA and FQGTGA. The V end lost 5 bases, the J end lost 0 bases, and 7 bases lay between the germline ends. The CDR3 loop spans 13 amino acids. DNA for the CDR3: TGTGCCAGCAGCCGGACCTTGAACACTGAAGCTTTCTTT. It is translated as CASSRTLNTEAFF.

The chain links TRBV15 to TRBJ2-3; D unresolved. This CDR3 is built from 14 residues. The V end was cut by 5 bases, the J end by 2 bases, with 11 bases between. Germline values: CDR1 LNHNV, CDR2 YYDKDF (reference sequence). Here the CDR3 DNA reads TGTGCCACCAGCGCTTCTGGGCCCACAGATACGCAGTATTTT. Amino acid sequence: CATSASGPTDTQYF.

This chain uses TRBV4-1 with TRBJ2-7; no clear D gene. This CDR3 region has 12 residues. Trimming left V 0 bases short and J 7 bases short, with 7 bases between. Germline V gives CDR1 MGHRA, CDR2 YSYEKL. In DNA form, the CDR3 reads TGCGCCAGCAGCCAAGAAATCGGGGAGCAGTACTTC. It specifies CASSQEIGEQYF.

This clone was observed a few times. In DNA, the CDR3 is TGCGCCAGCAGCTTGCGCAGGGCTGACACCGGGGAGCTGTTTTTT. This sequence encodes CASSLRRADTGELFF. V is TRBV5-1 and J is TRBJ2-2, with a weak D call TRBD1 (5 bases). The CDR3 runs to 15 residues. V was pared by 1 base and J by 3 bases, with 10 bases between. Germline loops: CDR1 SGHRS, CDR2 YFSETQ.

The chain links TRBV12-5 to TRBJ2-3; 7 bases match TRBD1. V shed 5 bases and J 2 bases; nucleotides not matched to a gene: 10. CDR1 and CDR2 from the germline V gene are LGHNT and FRNRAP. The CDR3 has 16 residues. The CDR3 reads CASGLPRDRATDTQYF. The CDR3 DNA sequence: TGTGCTAGTGGTCTCCCCCGTGACAGGGCCACAGATACGCAGTATTTT.

This clone showed up just a few times. The chain has TRBV12-5 and TRBJ1-5, with D unclear. Trimming took 2 bases from V and 2 from J, leaving 13 bases between them. Germline values: CDR1 LGHNT, CDR2 FRNRAP. The CDR3 runs 16 residues. CDR3 sequence: CASGLRRPRGNQPQHF. Here the CDR3 DNA reads TGTGCTAGTGGTTTGAGGAGGCCCCGAGGCAATCAGCCCCAGCATTTT.

The chain has TRBV2 and TRBJ1-5; 7 bases fit TRBD1. CDR3 length: 14 residues. The germline CDR1 and CDR2 sequences are SNHLY and FYNNEI. V lost 6 bases to trimming and J lost 3 bases; unmatched junction nucleotides: 5. CDR3 nucleotides: TGTGCCAGCAGACAGACAGGGTTCAATCAGCCCCAGCATTTT. Protein product: CASRQTGFNQPQHF. Together with reference TRBV2 and TRBJ1-5, the CDR3 gives the full variable domain: EPEVTQTPSHQVTQMGQEVILRCVPISNHLYFYWYRQILGQKVEFLVSFYNNEISEKSEIFDDQFSVERPDGSNFTLKIRSTKLEDSAMYFCASRQTGFNQPQHFGDGTRLSIL.